The next 18 T cell receptor beta chains were all read from a single sample in a study of OX40 agonist ivuxolimab in advanced cancers. The repertoire was sequenced with immunoSEQ multiplex PCR; TCRdb's copy has only in-frame clones and lacks some. This table holds tens of thousands of clones, approximately 88% found once. The sample in question was CD4+ or CD8+ T cells sorted from blood, obtained in a trial of the OX40 agonist ivuxolimab. These receptor sequences come from an adult with an advanced solid tumor such as melanoma, head and neck, liver or kidney cancer.

The V and J genes are TRBV9 and TRBJ2-7; D is unclear. Per germline, CDR1 SGDLS and CDR2 YYNGEE. The CDR3 extends over 14 amino acids. V was pared by 2 bases and J by 2 bases, with 11 bases between. The CDR3 nucleotides read TGTGCCAGCAGCGTCTCCGTTGGGACCTACGAGCAGTACTTC. Residues: CASSVSVGTYEQYF.

The rearrangement links TRBV19 to TRBJ2-7, with no clear D. V lost 8 bases, J lost 3 bases, and 17 bases lay in between. Germline values: CDR1 LNHDA, CDR2 SQIVND (reference sequence). The CDR3 totals 14 residues. Here the CDR3 DNA reads TGTGCCAGTCCTGACCCGGTACCTCTCTACGAGCAGTACTTC. It translates to CASPDPVPLYEQYF.

J is TRBJ2-3 and V is TRBV7-3, with D perhaps assigned TRBD1 or TRBD2 (6 bases each). Trimming stripped 8 bases from V and 2 bases from J, with 14 bases between. The CDR3 sequence is 14 residues long. The germline V gene has CDR1 SGHTA and CDR2 FQGTGA. This chain's CDR3 is CASRKGGSTDTQYF. In nucleotides, the CDR3 is TGTGCCAGCCGTAAGGGGGGCTCCACAGATACGCAGTATTTT. The variable domain in full, with the rest retrieved from reference TRBV7-3 and TRBJ2-3, is GAGVSQTPSNKVTEKGKYVELRCDPISGHTALYWYRQSLGQGPEFLIYFQGTGAADDSGLPNDRFFAVRPEGSVSTLKIQRTERGDSAVYLCASRKGGSTDTQYFGPGTRLTVL.

This sequence joins TRBV7-2 and TRBJ1-5; D is undetermined. Germline loops: CDR1 SGHTA, CDR2 FQGNSA. The V end was cut by 5 bases, the J end by 2 bases, with 13 bases between. CDR3 length equals 15 residues. This chain's CDR3 is CASSPVSGGNQPQHF. The DNA for the CDR3 is TGTGCCAGCAGCCCCGTTAGTGGGGGCAATCAGCCCCAGCATTTT.

About this clone: At the DNA level, this CDR3 is encoded by other sequences in the same sample as well. This chain links TRBV6-5 with TRBJ2-3; D is uncertain. Per germline, CDR1 MNHEY and CDR2 SVGAGI. This CDR3 region has 12 residues. V was pared by 6 bases and J by 6 bases, with 10 bases between. CDR3 in DNA: TGTGCCAGCAGCTTGTCCGGGGATACGCAGTATTTT. It specifies CASSLSGDTQYF.

This chain uses TRBV18 with TRBJ1-5, with a possible D match to TRBD1 (6 bases). V lost 5 bases and J 0 bases, leaving 20 bases between the germline ends. The CDR3 sequence is 18 residues long. CDR1 is KGHSH, CDR2 LQKENI, per germline. The CDR3 nucleotides read TGTGCCAGCTCATCCCTGGGGGGCTCGGGTCATAGCAATCAGCCCCAGCATTTT. As protein: CASSSLGGSGHSNQPQHF.

V is TRBV2 and J is TRBJ1-6; the match to TRBD1 covers 8 bases. The V segment lost 5 bases and the J segment 8 bases; nucleotides outside the gene matches: 5. CDR3 length: 14 residues. CDR1 is SNHLY and CDR2 is FYNNEI in the germline V gene. The DNA for the CDR3 is TGTGCCAGCAGTTCTACAGGGGGGCATTCACCCCTCCACTTT. Translating it yields CASSSTGGHSPLHF.

The V call is TRBV6-5, the J call TRBJ2-5; D remains unclear. The CDR3 totals 13 residues. From germline, CDR1 is MNHEY and CDR2 SVGAGI. Trimming removed 2 bases at V and 5 bases at J, with 9 bases between. The CDR3 spells CASSYDIQETQYF. The CDR3 coding sequence is TGTGCCAGCAGTTACGACATACAGGAGACCCAGTACTTC.

The rearrangement uses TRBV11-3 and TRBJ1-1; no definite D call. The CDR3 contains 15 residues. Looked up from germline, CDR1 is SGHNT and CDR2 is YENEEA. Between the trimmed V and J ends, which lost 1 base and 1 base, there was a span of 10 bases. The CDR3 loop reads CASSLVPAGNTEAFF. The DNA of the CDR3 is TGTGCCAGCAGCTTAGTCCCTGCGGGGAACACTGAAGCTTTCTTT.

The rearrangement uses TRBV11-2 and TRBJ2-3; a weak D match, TRBD1 (5 bases). CDR3 length: 17 residues. The germline V gene encodes CDR1 SGHAT and CDR2 FQNNGV. Trimming removed 1 base from V and 2 bases from J, with 16 bases in between. The CDR3 DNA reads TGTGCCAGCAGCTTAGGCTGGATCACAGGTACCACAGATACGCAGTATTTT. This translates into CASSLGWITGTTDTQYF.

V gene TRBV4-1 combines with J gene TRBJ2-3; TRBD2 agrees at 13 bases. CDR3 size: 21 residues. Germline CDR1 and CDR2: MGHRA and YSYEKL. With V trimmed by 3 bases and J by 5 bases, 20 bases remained unmatched. CDR3 DNA sequence: TGCGCCAGCAGCCACAGCTTGAAACCGGGACTAGCGGGGAGGCCCCTAGATACGCAGTATTTT. Residues: CASSHSLKPGLAGRPLDTQYF.

The J gene is TRBJ2-3, the V gene TRBV10-3, with D perhaps being TRBD1 or TRBD2 (6 bases each). Germline lookup yields CDR1 ENHRY and CDR2 SYGVKD. Trimming took off 10 bases at V and 2 bases at J, with 16 bases between the two ends. CDR3 length: 14 residues. CDR3 in DNA: TGTGCCAGCGCCCGGGGGCCGAACACAGATACGCAGTATTTT. Protein product: CASARGPNTDTQYF.

The rearrangement joins TRBV11-2 to TRBJ2-3; 13 nucleotides line up with TRBD2. Germline V CDR1 and CDR2: SGHAT, FQNNGV. This CDR3 has 19 amino acids. V gave up 4 bases and J gave up 6 bases; unmatched junction bases: 16. The CDR3 region has the DNA TGTGCCAGCAGCTCTGTATCACTAGCGGGAGGGCCTTCGAGGGATACGCAGTATTTT. It is translated as CASSSVSLAGGPSRDTQYF.

The chain recombines TRBV9 with TRBJ2-3; no clear D. The germline V gene encodes CDR1 SGDLS and CDR2 YYNGEE. V lost 3 bases to trimming and J lost 0 bases, with 8 bases between them. The CDR3 extends over 14 amino acids. The CDR3 sequence is CASSAGQSTDTQYF. CDR3 DNA: TGTGCCAGCAGCGCCGGGCAGAGCACAGATACGCAGTATTTT. The variable domain in full, with the rest retrieved from reference TRBV9 and TRBJ2-3, is DSGVTQTPKHLITATGQRVTLRCSPRSGDLSVYWYQQSLDQGLQFLIQYYNGEERAKGNILERFSAQQFPDLHSELNLSSLELGDSALYFCASSAGQSTDTQYFGPGTRLTVL.

The chain is built from TRBV28 and TRBJ2-2; D unresolved. The CDR3 length is 15 residues. Trimming left V 7 bases short and J 0 bases short, with 12 bases between. Looked up from germline, CDR1 is MDHEN and CDR2 is SYDVKM. The CDR3 loop is CASTWTSPNTGELFF. The CDR3 nucleotides are TGTGCCAGCACTTGGACCTCCCCGAACACCGGGGAGCTGTTTTTT.

This clone has only a few counts. The V call is TRBV11-2, the J call TRBJ1-2; D gene uncertain. Trimming took off 11 bases at V and 7 bases at J, with 14 bases between the two ends. Looked up from germline, CDR1 is SGHAT and CDR2 is FQNNGV. The CDR3 runs 11 residues. The CDR3 nucleotides are TGTGCCTCCTCGTCCGGTTTTGGCTACACCTTC. This translates into CASSSGFGYTF.

V is TRBV27 and J is TRBJ2-4; 10 positions match TRBD2. V shed 4 bases, J shed 10 bases, and the junction held 7 bases outside the gene matches. This CDR3 is 14 amino acids long. The germline gives CDR1 MNHEY, CDR2 SMNVEV (reference sequence). The CDR3 sequence: CASSSGLAVGIQYF. The CDR3 coding sequence is TGTGCCAGCAGTTCAGGACTAGCGGTTGGGATTCAGTACTTC.

The rearrangement uses TRBV11-2 and TRBJ2-7, with D maybe TRBD2 (6 bases). Trimming left V 5 bases short and J 3 bases short, with 11 bases between. This CDR3 is built from 13 residues. CDR1 is SGHAT, CDR2 FQNNGV, per germline. The CDR3: CASSGGGNYEQYF. In nucleotides, the CDR3 is TGTGCCAGCAGCGGCGGCGGGAACTACGAGCAGTACTTC.